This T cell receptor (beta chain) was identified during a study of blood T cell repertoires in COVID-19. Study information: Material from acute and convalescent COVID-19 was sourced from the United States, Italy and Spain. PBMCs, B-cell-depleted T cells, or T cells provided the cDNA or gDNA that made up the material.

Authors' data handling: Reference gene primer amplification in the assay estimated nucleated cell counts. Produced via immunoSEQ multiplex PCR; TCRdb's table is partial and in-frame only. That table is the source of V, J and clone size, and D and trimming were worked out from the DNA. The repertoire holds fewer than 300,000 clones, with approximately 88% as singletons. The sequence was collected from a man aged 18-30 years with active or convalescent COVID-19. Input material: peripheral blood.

The chain's CDR3 is CASAEPGQGAWYGYTF. CDR3 in DNA: TGTGCCAGCGCTGAGCCCGGACAGGGGGCTTGGTATGGCTACACCTTC. The chain recombines TRBV9 with TRBJ1-2; 11 bases line up with TRBD1. This CDR3 is built from 16 residues. V was pared by 7 bases and J by 5 bases, with 13 bases of the junction left unmatched. Germline values: CDR1 SGDLS, CDR2 YYNGEE.